The 16 T cell receptor beta chains presented below share a single source sample, sequenced in a study of shared clonotypes between healthy human individuals. The table came from immunoSEQ multiplex PCR; TCRdb's copy has only in-frame clones and leaves some out. Of 230,000 or so clones listed, under 80% are singletons. The sequenced sample consisted of memory CD4+ T cells sorted from blood. Described subset: CD45RA-negative fraction. The receptors were sampled from a man aged 30 to 39 in good health.

This clone was counted only a few times. V is TRBV6-1 and J is TRBJ2-1; 8 nucleotides align to TRBD2. In germline, CDR1 is MNHNS, CDR2 SASEGT. V trimming: 6 bases; J trimming: 15 bases; junction bases outside the gene matches: 7. The length of the CDR3 is 11 residues. CDR3 in amino acids: CASSLAGWWFF. The CDR3 DNA sequence: TGTGCCAGCAGCTTAGCGGGATGGTGGTTCTTC.

This clone was found a few times. The chain couples TRBV7-3 to TRBJ1-2; 8 nucleotides agree with TRBD1. The CDR3 has 16 residues. Germline CDR1 and CDR2: SGHTA and FQGTGA. Unmatched junction bases numbered 13, after V lost 5 bases and J lost 5 bases. This CDR3 reads CASSVFPRTGGYGYTF. The CDR3 region has the DNA TGTGCCAGCAGCGTCTTCCCCCGAACAGGGGGTTATGGCTACACCTTC.

The CDR3 loop reads CASRGRDRARNEQFF. Here the CDR3 DNA reads TGCGCCAGCAGAGGCCGGGACAGGGCGCGCAATGAGCAGTTCTTC. The gene calls are TRBV10-2 and TRBJ2-1; TRBD1 matches 9 bases. Losses at the gene ends were 6 bases for V and 6 bases for J; bases not matched to a gene: 9. The germline CDR1 and CDR2 sequences are WSHSY and SAAADI. The CDR3 sequence is 15 residues long.

The chain carries TRBV30 and TRBJ1-2; D is ambiguous. CDR1 is GTSNPN and CDR2 is SVGIG in the germline V gene (reference sequence). The CDR3 runs 12 residues. Between the trimmed V and J ends, which lost 2 bases and 2 bases, there was a span of 6 bases. CDR3: CAWSLGNYGYTF. In DNA form, the CDR3 reads TGTGCCTGGAGTCTAGGAAACTATGGCTACACCTTC.

The chain carries TRBV28 and TRBJ2-7; D not resolved. Germline-derived CDR1 and CDR2 are MDHEN and SYDVKM. The CDR3 loop spans 13 amino acids. Trimming left V 5 bases short and J 6 bases short, with 14 bases between. For the CDR3, the DNA is TGTGCCAGCAGTCCCTGGACGGATATCGAGCAGTACTTC. Encoded protein: CASSPWTDIEQYF.

V and J are TRBV6-6 and TRBJ2-2, with 10 bases lining up with TRBD1. Germline loops: CDR1 MNHNY, CDR2 SVGAGI (reference sequence). Trimming cost V 5 bases and J 5 bases; bases outside gene matches: 5. The CDR3 runs to 15 residues. Here the CDR3 DNA reads TGTGCCAGCAGTCCATGGACAGGGGGGACCGGGGAGCTGTTTTTT. Translation: CASSPWTGGTGELFF.

V and J are TRBV11-2 and TRBJ2-3; 12 nucleotides line up with TRBD2. The V and J ends lost 3 bases and 3 bases, in that order; junction bases with no gene match: 7. Germline V gene lookup returns CDR1 SGHAT and CDR2 FQNNGV. The CDR3 has 17 amino acids. The CDR3 protein is CASSFLTSGSSTDTQYF. DNA of the CDR3: TGTGCCAGCAGCTTTCTGACTAGCGGGAGCTCAACAGATACGCAGTATTTT.

The rearrangement uses TRBV6-1 and TRBJ1-5; TRBD1 might be the D (6 bases). Deletions cut 6 bases from V and 5 bases from J, with 14 bases between. CDR1 MNHNS and CDR2 SASEGT come from the germline V gene. CDR3 length equals 14 residues. This chain's CDR3 is CASRERQVDQPQHF. CDR3 sequence (DNA): TGTGCCAGCAGAGAAAGACAGGTAGATCAGCCCCAGCATTTT.

The rearrangement uses TRBV5-6 and TRBJ2-3; D is undetermined. In germline, CDR1 is SGHDT, CDR2 YYEEEE. This CDR3 comprises 12 residues. The V and J ends lost 0 bases and 7 bases respectively, with 6 bases between them. The CDR3 DNA reads TGTGCCAGCAGCTTGGGGCTTAATACGCAGTATTTT. It translates to CASSLGLNTQYF.

V is TRBV11-3 and J is TRBJ2-1; perhaps TRBD1 as D (5 bases). V was pared by 5 bases and J by 5 bases, with 16 bases between. The CDR3 contains 15 residues. Per the germline V gene, CDR1 is SGHNT and CDR2 is YENEEA. CDR3 DNA: TGTGCCAGCAGCGTTGCTAGGGGATCAGACAATGAGCAGTTCTTC. This gives the protein CASSVARGSDNEQFF.

This clone showed up just a few times. The CDR3 here is CAWKETGTNYGYTF. The CDR3 coding sequence is TGTGCCTGGAAAGAGACAGGGACTAACTATGGCTACACCTTC. The genes are TRBV30 and TRBJ1-2; 7 nucleotides line up with TRBD1. CDR1 and CDR2 (germline): GTSNPN, SVGIG (reference sequence). Trimming cost V 4 bases and J 0 bases; bases outside gene matches: 5. The CDR3 sequence is 14 residues long.

This CDR3 reads CASSRTGGYNYGYTF. CDR3 bases: TGTGCCAGCAGTCGGACAGGAGGATATAACTATGGCTACACCTTC. The rearrangement uses TRBV5-5 and TRBJ1-2; TRBD1 matches at 7 bases. The J segment lost 1 base and the V segment lost 5 bases, leaving 8 bases of the junction unmatched. CDR1 is SGHKS and CDR2 is YYEKEE in the germline V gene (reference sequence). This CDR3 has 15 amino acids.

CDR3 region: CASSHPAGGSTDTQYF. The CDR3 region has the DNA TGCGCCAGCAGCCACCCAGCGGGAGGGAGCACAGATACGCAGTATTTT. This rearrangement joins TRBV4-1 to TRBJ2-3; 10 nucleotides align to TRBD2. Germline-derived CDR1 and CDR2 are MGHRA and YSYEKL. V shed 3 bases, J shed 0 bases, and the junction held 3 bases outside the gene matches. The CDR3 consists of 16 residues.

This sequence joins TRBV7-8 and TRBJ2-7; D gene unclear. Deletions cut 7 bases from V and 0 bases from J, with 16 bases between. CDR1 SGHVS and CDR2 FQNEAQ come from the germline V gene. The CDR3 length is 15 residues. This chain's CDR3 is CASTHWRTSSYEQYF. CDR3 bases: TGTGCCAGCACCCACTGGCGGACCAGCTCCTACGAGCAGTACTTC.

This clone appeared a few times. The J gene is TRBJ2-7, the V gene TRBV5-4; 7 positions agree with TRBD1. Germline trimming cut 2 bases from V and 2 bases from J; bases unmatched to any gene: 1. Germline V gene data show CDR1 as SGHNT and CDR2 as YYREEE (reference sequence). This CDR3 region has 13 residues. The CDR3, as DNA: TGTGCCAGCAGCTTTGACAGGGCCTACGAGCAGTACTTC. This gives the protein CASSFDRAYEQYF.

J is TRBJ2-3 and V is TRBV2; 8 nucleotides align to TRBD1. The J segment lost 6 bases and the V segment lost 7 bases, leaving 3 bases of the junction unmatched. From germline, CDR1 is SNHLY and CDR2 FYNNEI. CDR3 size: 12 residues. CDR3 sequence (DNA): TGTGCCAGCAAGGACAGGGCGGATACGCAGTATTTT. Protein sequence: CASKDRADTQYF.